The rows below give T cell receptor beta chains drawn from one sample of a study of OX40 agonist ivuxolimab in advanced cancers. Libraries were prepared by immunoSEQ multiplex PCR; TCRdb keeps only in-frame clonotypes and omits some of them. The sample lists 9,500 to 15,000 clones, 80% occurring once. The material was CD4+ or CD8+ T cells sorted from blood, obtained in a trial of the OX40 agonist ivuxolimab. The receptors shown here come from an adult with an advanced solid tumor such as melanoma, head and neck, liver or kidney cancer. Each CDR3 is given with its conserved first and last residue. Each record gives: J gene, V gene, CDR3 protein.

j_gene: TRBJ1-5
v_gene: TRBV28
CDR3aa: CASSSPGGSSVAQHF

j_gene: TRBJ2-2
v_gene: TRBV9
CDR3aa: CASSAGTGWTGELFF

j_gene: TRBJ1-2
v_gene: TRBV27
CDR3aa: CASSSSLNYGYTF

j_gene: TRBJ2-7
v_gene: TRBV4-2
CDR3aa: CASSQDGGGGSYEQYF

j_gene: TRBJ1-1
v_gene: TRBV7-9
CDR3aa: CASSPDGELEAFF

j_gene: TRBJ2-7
v_gene: TRBV6-6
CDR3aa: CASSYSGTGSYEQYF

j_gene: TRBJ2-4
v_gene: TRBV4-3
CDR3aa: CASSQDRGNIQYF

j_gene: TRBJ1-2
v_gene: TRBV28
CDR3aa: CASSFDIPGIGGYTF

j_gene: TRBJ1-2
v_gene: TRBV27
CDR3aa: CASSRRNGQAHYGYTF

j_gene: TRBJ1-2
v_gene: TRBV29-1
CDR3aa: CSVEVQGAQGYTF

j_gene: TRBJ2-1
v_gene: TRBV29-1
CDR3aa: CSAWRAVSDEQFF

j_gene: TRBJ2-7
v_gene: TRBV2
CDR3aa: CASLSVGGSSYEQYF

j_gene: TRBJ2-3
v_gene: TRBV9
CDR3aa: CASSVGGGDTQYF

j_gene: TRBJ2-6
v_gene: TRBV28
CDR3aa: CASSLVPGSGANVLTF

j_gene: TRBJ2-1
v_gene: TRBV19
CDR3aa: CASSNSIVADEQFF

j_gene: TRBJ2-5
v_gene: TRBV7-9
CDR3aa: CASSVTEQETQYF

j_gene: TRBJ2-3
v_gene: TRBV9
CDR3aa: CASSPTTEDTQYF

j_gene: TRBJ2-1
v_gene: TRBV7-2
CDR3aa: CASSPGLAGGADEQFF

j_gene: TRBJ2-7
v_gene: TRBV9
CDR3aa: CASSVGTGNYEQYF

j_gene: TRBJ2-5
v_gene: TRBV5-5
CDR3aa: CASSFLRQAQETQYF

j_gene: TRBJ2-7
v_gene: TRBV28
CDR3aa: CASSSTDRTRFSYEQYF

j_gene: TRBJ2-1
v_gene: TRBV12-5
CDR3aa: CASGPRQWRDEQFF

j_gene: TRBJ2-7
v_gene: TRBV5-1
CDR3aa: CASSLDYISYEQYF

j_gene: TRBJ1-1
v_gene: TRBV9
CDR3aa: CASSVGSNTEAFF

j_gene: TRBJ1-1
v_gene: TRBV13
CDR3aa: CASSMGGTGDTEAFF